This T cell receptor beta chain was observed in a study of PD-L1 blockade in urothelial cancer. Study details: Individuals in the cohort had been given 0 to 3 earlier chemotherapy regimens. Blood analysis occurred 3 weeks (second dose) and 6 weeks after treatment start.

Assay: immunoSEQ multiplex PCR; the TCRdb copy retains only in-frame clones and omits some. The sample records fewer than 100,000 clones, roughly 80% being singletons. This CDR3 spans 13 amino acids. Germline CDR1 PRHDT, CDR2 FYEKMQ (reference sequence). V lost 3 bases, J lost 0 bases, and 6 bases lay in between. Time point noted: pretreatment peripheral blood. Overall study results and limits: For durable-benefit patients, tumor-associated blood clones expanded more at 3 weeks.

A remark on this clone: Its antigen is not identified.

The origin of this receptor is a middle-aged man with urothelial cancer. This chain links TRBV13 with TRBJ2-7; possibly TRBD1 for D (5 bases). The sample consisted of PBMCs, taken around atezolizumab (anti-PD-L1) treatment. CDR3 protein: CASSFRDSYEQYF. The CDR3 DNA is TGTGCCAGCAGCTTCAGGGACTCCTACGAGCAGTACTTC.